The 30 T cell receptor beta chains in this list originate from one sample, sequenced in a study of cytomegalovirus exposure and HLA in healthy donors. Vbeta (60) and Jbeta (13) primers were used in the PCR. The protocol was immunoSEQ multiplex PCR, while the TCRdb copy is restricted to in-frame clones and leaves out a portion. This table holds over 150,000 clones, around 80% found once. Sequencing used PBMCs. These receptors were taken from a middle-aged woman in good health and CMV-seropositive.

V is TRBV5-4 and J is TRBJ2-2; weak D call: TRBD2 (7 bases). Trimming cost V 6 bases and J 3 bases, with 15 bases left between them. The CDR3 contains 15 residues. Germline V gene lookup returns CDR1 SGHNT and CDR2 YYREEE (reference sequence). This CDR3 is CASTAGAGDTGELFF. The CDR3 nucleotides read TGTGCCAGCACCGCGGGGGCGGGGGACACCGGGGAGCTGTTTTTT.

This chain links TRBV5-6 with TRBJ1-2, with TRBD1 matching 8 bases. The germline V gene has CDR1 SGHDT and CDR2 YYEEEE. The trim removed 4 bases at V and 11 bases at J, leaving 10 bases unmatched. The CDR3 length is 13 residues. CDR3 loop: CASSPGTGHKYTF. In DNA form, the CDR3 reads TGTGCCAGCAGCCCCGGGACAGGCCATAAGTACACCTTC.

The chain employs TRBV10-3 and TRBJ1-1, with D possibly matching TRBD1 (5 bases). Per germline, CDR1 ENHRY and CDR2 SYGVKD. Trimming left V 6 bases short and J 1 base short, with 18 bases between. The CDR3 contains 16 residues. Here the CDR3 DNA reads TGTGCCATCAGCCAGACTTCAGGGTTACGGAACACTGAAGCTTTCTTT. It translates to CAISQTSGLRNTEAFF.

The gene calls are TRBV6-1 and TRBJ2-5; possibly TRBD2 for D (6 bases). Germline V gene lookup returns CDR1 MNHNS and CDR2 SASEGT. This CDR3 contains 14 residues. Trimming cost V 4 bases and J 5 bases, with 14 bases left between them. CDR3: CASSGLVLRETQYF. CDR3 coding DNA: TGTGCCAGCAGTGGACTAGTGCTTCGGGAGACCCAGTACTTC.

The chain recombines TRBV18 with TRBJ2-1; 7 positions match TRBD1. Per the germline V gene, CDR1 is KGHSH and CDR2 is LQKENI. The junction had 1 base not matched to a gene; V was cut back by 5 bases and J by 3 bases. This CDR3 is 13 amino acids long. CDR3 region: CASSGDSYNEQFF. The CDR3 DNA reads TGTGCCAGCTCAGGGGACAGCTACAATGAGCAGTTCTTC.

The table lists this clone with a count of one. DNA of the CDR3: TGTGCCACCAGCAGTGTGAGGTTGGATGAGCAGTTCTTC. Residues: CATSSVRLDEQFF. The rearrangement uses TRBV15 and TRBJ2-1, with no clear D. Trimming stripped 3 bases from V and 8 bases from J, with 11 bases between. This CDR3 is built from 13 residues. Germline CDR1 and CDR2: LNHNV and YYDKDF (reference sequence).

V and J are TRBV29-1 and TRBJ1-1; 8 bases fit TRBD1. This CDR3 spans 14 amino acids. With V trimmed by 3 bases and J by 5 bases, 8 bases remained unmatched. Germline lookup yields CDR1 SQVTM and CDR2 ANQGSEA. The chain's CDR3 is CSVDRTGPRTEAFF. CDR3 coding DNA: TGCAGCGTTGACCGGACAGGGCCGCGAACTGAAGCTTTCTTT. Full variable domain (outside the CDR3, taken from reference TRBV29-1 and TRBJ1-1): SAVISQKPSRDICQRGTSLTIQCQVDSQVTMMFWYRQQPGQSLTLIATANQGSEATYESGFVIDKFPISRPNLTFSTLTVSNMSPEDSSIYLCSVDRTGPRTEAFFGQGTRLTVV.

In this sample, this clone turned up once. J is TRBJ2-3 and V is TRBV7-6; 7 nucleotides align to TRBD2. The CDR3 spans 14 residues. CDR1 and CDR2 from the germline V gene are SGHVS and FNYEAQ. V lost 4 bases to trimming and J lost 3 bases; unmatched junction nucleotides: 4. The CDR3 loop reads CASSYRGGTDTQYF. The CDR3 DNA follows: TGTGCCAGCAGCTACCGCGGGGGAACAGATACGCAGTATTTT.

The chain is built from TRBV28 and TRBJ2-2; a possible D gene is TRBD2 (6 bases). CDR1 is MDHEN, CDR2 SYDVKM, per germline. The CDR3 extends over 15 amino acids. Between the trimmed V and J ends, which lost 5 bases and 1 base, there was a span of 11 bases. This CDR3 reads CASSPSGVNTGELFF. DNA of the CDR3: TGTGCCAGCAGTCCGTCGGGGGTGAACACCGGGGAGCTGTTTTTT. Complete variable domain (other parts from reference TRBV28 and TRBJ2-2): DVKVTQSSRYLVKRTGEKVFLECVQDMDHENMFWYRQDPGLGLRLIYFSYDVKMKEKGDIPEGYSVSREKKERFSLILESASTNQTSMYLCASSPSGVNTGELFFGEGSRLTVL.

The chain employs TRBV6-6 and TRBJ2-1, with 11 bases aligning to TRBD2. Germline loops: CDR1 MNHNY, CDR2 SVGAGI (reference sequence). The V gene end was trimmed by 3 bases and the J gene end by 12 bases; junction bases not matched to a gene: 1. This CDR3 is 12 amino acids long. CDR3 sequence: CASSYGLAGQFF. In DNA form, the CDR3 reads TGTGCCAGCAGTTATGGACTAGCGGGGCAGTTCTTC.

This chain's CDR3 is CASSLAGETYEQYF. In DNA, the CDR3 is TGTGCCAGCAGCTTGGCAGGGGAAACCTACGAGCAGTACTTC. The rearrangement joins TRBV7-9 to TRBJ2-7; D might be TRBD1 (6 bases). Trimming stripped 3 bases from V and 2 bases from J, with 11 bases between. Germline V gives CDR1 SEHNR, CDR2 FQNEAQ (reference sequence). The CDR3 length is 14 residues.

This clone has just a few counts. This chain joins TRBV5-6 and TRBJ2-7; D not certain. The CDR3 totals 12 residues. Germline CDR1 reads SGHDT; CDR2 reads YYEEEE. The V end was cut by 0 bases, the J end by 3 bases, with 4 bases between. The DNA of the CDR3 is TGTGCCAGCAGCTTGGCCAACTACGAGCAGTACTTC. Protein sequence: CASSLANYEQYF. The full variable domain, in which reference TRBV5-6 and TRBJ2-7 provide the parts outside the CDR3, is DAGVTQSPTHLIKTRGQQVTLRCSPKSGHDTVSWYQQALGQGPQFIFQYYEEEERQRGNFPDRFSGHQFPNYSSELNVNALLLGDSALYLCASSLANYEQYFGPGTRLTVT.

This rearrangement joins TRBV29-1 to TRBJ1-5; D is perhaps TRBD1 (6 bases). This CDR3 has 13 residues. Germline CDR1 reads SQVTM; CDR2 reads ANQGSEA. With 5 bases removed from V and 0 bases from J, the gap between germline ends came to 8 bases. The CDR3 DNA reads TGCAGCGTTCAGGGGAATAGCAATCAGCCCCAGCATTTT. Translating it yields CSVQGNSNQPQHF.

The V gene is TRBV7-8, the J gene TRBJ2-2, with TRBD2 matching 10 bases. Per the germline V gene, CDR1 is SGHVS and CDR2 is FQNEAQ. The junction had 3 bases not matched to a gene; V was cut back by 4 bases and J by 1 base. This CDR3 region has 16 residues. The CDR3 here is CASSSRLAGNTGELFF. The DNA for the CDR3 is TGTGCCAGCAGCTCTAGACTAGCGGGGAACACCGGGGAGCTGTTTTTT.

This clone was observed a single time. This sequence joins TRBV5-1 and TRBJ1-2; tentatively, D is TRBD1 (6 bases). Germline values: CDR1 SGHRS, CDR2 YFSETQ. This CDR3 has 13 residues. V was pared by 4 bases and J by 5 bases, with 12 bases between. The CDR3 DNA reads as TGCGCCAGCAGCCCCGACAGGTTTTATGGCTACACCTTC. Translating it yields CASSPDRFYGYTF. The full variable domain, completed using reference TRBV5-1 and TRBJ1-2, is KAGVTQTPRYLIKTRGQQVTLSCSPISGHRSVSWYQQTPGQGLQFLFEYFSETQRNKGNFPGRFSGRQFSNSRSEMNVSTLELGDSALYLCASSPDRFYGYTFGSGTRLTVV.

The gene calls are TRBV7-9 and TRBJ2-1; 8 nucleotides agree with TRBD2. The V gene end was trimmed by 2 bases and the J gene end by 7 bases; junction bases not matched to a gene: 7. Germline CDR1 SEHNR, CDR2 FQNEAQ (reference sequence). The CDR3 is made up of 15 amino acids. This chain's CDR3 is CASSLSGGPGNEQFF. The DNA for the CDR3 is TGTGCCAGCAGCTTATCGGGAGGGCCGGGTAATGAGCAGTTCTTC.

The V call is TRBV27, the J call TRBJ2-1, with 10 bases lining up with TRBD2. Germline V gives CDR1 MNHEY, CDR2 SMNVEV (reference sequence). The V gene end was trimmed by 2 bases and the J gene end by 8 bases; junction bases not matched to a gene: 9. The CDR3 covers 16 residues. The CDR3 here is CASSLLASGRSYEQFF. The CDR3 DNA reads TGTGCCAGCAGTTTACTGGCTAGCGGGAGAAGCTATGAGCAGTTCTTC.

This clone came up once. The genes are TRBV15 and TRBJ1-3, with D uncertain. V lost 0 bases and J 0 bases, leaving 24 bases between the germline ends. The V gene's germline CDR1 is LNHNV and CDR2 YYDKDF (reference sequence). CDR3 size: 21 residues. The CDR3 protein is CATSRDLWQQPRLFSGNTIYF. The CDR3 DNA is TGTGCCACCAGCAGAGATCTATGGCAGCAACCCAGGTTATTCTCTGGAAACACCATATATTTT. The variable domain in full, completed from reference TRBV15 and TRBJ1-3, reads DAMVIQNPRYQVTQFGKPVTLSCSQTLNHNVMYWYQQKSSQAPKLLFHYYDKDFNNEADTPDNFQSRRPNTSFCFLDIRSPGLGDTAMYLCATSRDLWQQPRLFSGNTIYFGEGSWLTVV.

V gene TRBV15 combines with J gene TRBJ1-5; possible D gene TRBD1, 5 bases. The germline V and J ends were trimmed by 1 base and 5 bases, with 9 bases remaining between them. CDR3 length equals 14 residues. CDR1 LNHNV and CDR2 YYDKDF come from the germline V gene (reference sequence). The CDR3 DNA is TGTGCCACCAGCAGAGGGGGGGAATATCAGCCCCAGCATTTT. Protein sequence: CATSRGGEYQPQHF.

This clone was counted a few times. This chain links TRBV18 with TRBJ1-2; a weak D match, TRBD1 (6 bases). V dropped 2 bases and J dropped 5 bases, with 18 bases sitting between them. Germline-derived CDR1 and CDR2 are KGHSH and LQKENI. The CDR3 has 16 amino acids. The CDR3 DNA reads TGTGCCAGCTCACCAGGGGGCGGAAAGCGGACTTATGGCTACACCTTC. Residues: CASSPGGGKRTYGYTF.

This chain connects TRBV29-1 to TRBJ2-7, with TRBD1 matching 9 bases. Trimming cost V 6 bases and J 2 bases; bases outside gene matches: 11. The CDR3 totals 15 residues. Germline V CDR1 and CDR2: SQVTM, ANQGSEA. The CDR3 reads CSVAGTGRTPYEQYF. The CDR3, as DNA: TGCAGCGTGGCCGGGACAGGGAGAACCCCCTACGAGCAGTACTTC.

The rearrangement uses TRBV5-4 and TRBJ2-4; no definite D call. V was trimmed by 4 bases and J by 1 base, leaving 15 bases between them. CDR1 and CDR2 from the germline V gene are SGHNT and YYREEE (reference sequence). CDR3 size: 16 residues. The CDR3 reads CASSTRLLGAKNIQYF. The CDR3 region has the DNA TGTGCCAGCAGCACCCGACTTCTCGGGGCCAAAAACATTCAGTACTTC.

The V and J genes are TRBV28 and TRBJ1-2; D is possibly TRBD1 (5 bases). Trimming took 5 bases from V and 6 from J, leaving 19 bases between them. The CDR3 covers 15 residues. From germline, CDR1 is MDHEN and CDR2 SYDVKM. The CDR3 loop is CASSLPGGVIDGYTF. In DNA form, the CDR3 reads TGTGCCAGCAGTCTACCTGGAGGGGTAATCGATGGCTACACCTTC.

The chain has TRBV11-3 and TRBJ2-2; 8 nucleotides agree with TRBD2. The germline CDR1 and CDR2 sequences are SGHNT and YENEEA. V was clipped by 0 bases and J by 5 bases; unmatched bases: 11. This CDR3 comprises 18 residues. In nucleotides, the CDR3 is TGTGCCAGCAGCTTAGATGTCGGGAGGGCTCCTCGGACCGGGGAGCTGTTTTTT. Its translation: CASSLDVGRAPRTGELFF.

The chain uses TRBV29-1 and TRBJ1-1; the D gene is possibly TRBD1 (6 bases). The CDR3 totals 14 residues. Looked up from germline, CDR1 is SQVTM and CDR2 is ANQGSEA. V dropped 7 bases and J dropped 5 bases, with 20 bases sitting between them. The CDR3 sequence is CSADLRGIRTEAFF. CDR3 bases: TGCAGCGCCGACCTCAGGGGAATCAGAACTGAAGCTTTCTTT.

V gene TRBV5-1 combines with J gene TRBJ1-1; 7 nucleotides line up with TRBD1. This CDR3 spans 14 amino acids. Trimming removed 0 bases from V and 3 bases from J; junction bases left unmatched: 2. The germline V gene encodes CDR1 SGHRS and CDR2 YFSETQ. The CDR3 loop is CASSLVGGDTEAFF. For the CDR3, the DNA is TGCGCCAGCAGCTTGGTAGGGGGCGACACTGAAGCTTTCTTT.

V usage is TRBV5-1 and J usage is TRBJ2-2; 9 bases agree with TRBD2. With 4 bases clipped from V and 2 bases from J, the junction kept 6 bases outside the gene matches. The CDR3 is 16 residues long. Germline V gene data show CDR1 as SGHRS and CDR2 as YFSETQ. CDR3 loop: CASSAILAGNTGELFF. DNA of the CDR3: TGCGCCAGCAGCGCGATCCTAGCGGGAAACACCGGGGAGCTGTTTTTT.

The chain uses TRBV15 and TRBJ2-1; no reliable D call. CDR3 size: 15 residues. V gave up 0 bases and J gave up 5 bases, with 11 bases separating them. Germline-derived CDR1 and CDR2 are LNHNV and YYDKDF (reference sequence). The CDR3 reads CATSRDSARDNEQFF. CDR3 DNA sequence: TGTGCCACCAGCAGAGATTCGGCTAGAGACAATGAGCAGTTCTTC.

DNA for the CDR3: TGTGCCAGCAGGGGTCAGGCGTCCCTCCACTTT. Its translation: CASRGQASLHF. V is TRBV28 and J is TRBJ1-6, with D unresolved. The germline V gene encodes CDR1 MDHEN and CDR2 SYDVKM. The CDR3 covers 11 residues. V was shortened by 6 bases and J by 14 bases, with 11 bases between the two germline ends.

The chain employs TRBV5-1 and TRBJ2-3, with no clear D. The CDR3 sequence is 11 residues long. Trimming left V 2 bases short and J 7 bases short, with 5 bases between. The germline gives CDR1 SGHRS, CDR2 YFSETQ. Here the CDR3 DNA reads TGCGCCAGCAGCTTTCAAAATACGCAGTATTTT. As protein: CASSFQNTQYF.